The 10 T cell receptor beta chains presented below share a single source sample, sequenced in a study of blood T cell repertoires in COVID-19. Some clones are missing from TCRdb's copy, which holds only in-frame ones; the method was immunoSEQ multiplex PCR. This sample has some 290,000 clones, with less than 90% found just once. Input material: peripheral blood. These receptors were collected from a man between 60 and 75 years old who had recovered from COVID-19.

The V and J genes are TRBV4-2 and TRBJ1-4; D is unclear. The CDR3 is made up of 12 amino acids. In germline, CDR1 is LGHNA, CDR2 YNFKEQ. Trimming took off 1 base at V and 8 bases at J, with 5 bases between the two ends. The CDR3 sequence is CASSQGREKLFF. Here the CDR3 DNA reads TGTGCCAGCAGCCAAGGGCGGGAAAAACTGTTTTTT.

The chain links TRBV11-3 to TRBJ2-7; a weak D match, TRBD1 (6 bases). Germline CDR1 reads SGHNT; CDR2 reads YENEEA. Trimming took off 4 bases at V and 1 base at J, with 11 bases between the two ends. The CDR3 length is 14 residues. The CDR3: CASSSWDTSYEQYF. The DNA for the CDR3 is TGTGCCAGCAGCTCGTGGGACACTTCCTACGAGCAGTACTTC.

Comment on this clone: Different DNA sequences within this sample yield the same CDR3. The V and J genes are TRBV29-1 and TRBJ2-3; unclear D gene. V was pared by 6 bases and J by 6 bases, with 4 bases between. The CDR3 is 9 amino acids. The germline CDR1 and CDR2 sequences are SQVTM and ANQGSEA. The CDR3 protein is CSVSDTQYF. The CDR3 DNA reads TGCAGCGTCAGTGATACGCAGTATTTT.

The V call is TRBV18, the J call TRBJ2-1; 7 bases fit TRBD2. V dropped 0 bases and J dropped 8; count of bases not matched to a gene: 1. Germline assignment: CDR1 KGHSH and CDR2 LQKENI. This CDR3 contains 13 residues. The CDR3 here is CASSPPTSYEQFF. CDR3 nucleotides: TGTGCCAGCTCACCACCGACTAGCTATGAGCAGTTCTTC. The full variable domain, with the rest looked up from reference TRBV18 and TRBJ2-1, is NAGVMQNPRHLVRRRGQEARLRCSPMKGHSHVYWYRQLPEEGLKFMVYLQKENIIDESGMPKERFSAEFPKEGPSILRIQQVVRGDSAAYFCASSPPTSYEQFFGPGTRLTVL.

The chain combines TRBV9 with TRBJ2-2; possibly TRBD1 for D (5 bases). Germline-derived CDR1 and CDR2 are SGDLS and YYNGEE. The V end lost 0 bases, the J end lost 6 bases, and 9 bases lay between the germline ends. The CDR3 has 14 amino acids. The CDR3 DNA is TGTGCCAGCAGCGTAGTTTCAGGGCCCGGGGAGCTGTTTTTT. This translates into CASSVVSGPGELFF.

The chain joins TRBV5-4 to TRBJ2-3, with 9 bases fitting TRBD1. This CDR3 is 16 amino acids long. Per germline, CDR1 SGHNT and CDR2 YYREEE (reference sequence). V was clipped by 0 bases and J by 4 bases; unmatched bases: 6. Here the CDR3 DNA reads TGTGCCAGCAGCTTGGCTGGACAGGGGAGGCCAGATACGCAGTATTTT. Its protein product is CASSLAGQGRPDTQYF.

This sequence joins TRBV6-5 and TRBJ1-3, with D possibly matching TRBD1 (6 bases). There are 14 residues in the CDR3. Germline V gene data show CDR1 as MNHEY and CDR2 as SVGAGI. V was pared by 7 bases and J by 1 base, with 11 bases between. CDR3 protein: CASKQGASGNTIYF. The CDR3 bases are TGTGCCAGCAAACAGGGAGCATCTGGAAACACCATATATTTT.

The chain couples TRBV7-6 to TRBJ1-1, with TRBD1 as a possible D gene (6 bases). This CDR3 has 16 residues. The germline gives CDR1 SGHVS, CDR2 FNYEAQ. With 2 bases removed from V and 4 bases from J, the gap between germline ends came to 17 bases. The CDR3 loop reads CASSLSPAGAGTEAFF. For the CDR3, the DNA is TGTGCCAGCAGCTTATCCCCAGCAGGGGCCGGCACTGAAGCTTTCTTT.

The V call is TRBV5-6, the J call TRBJ1-6; D not certain. This CDR3 region has 14 residues. Germline V gives CDR1 SGHDT, CDR2 YYEEEE. With 1 base removed from V and 7 bases from J, the gap between germline ends came to 9 bases. CDR3 bases: TGTGCCAGCAGCTTGCCGGCAGGCAATTCACCCCTCCACTTT. This encodes CASSLPAGNSPLHF.

The chain uses TRBV11-2 and TRBJ2-7; D not resolved. Germline CDR1 reads SGHAT; CDR2 reads FQNNGV. The CDR3 sequence is 13 residues long. The V gene lost 3 bases and the J gene lost 6 bases, with 12 bases spanning the gap. The CDR3 loop reads CASSFSLSGEQYF. The CDR3 DNA is TGTGCCAGCAGCTTCAGTCTCTCGGGCGAGCAGTACTTC.